This entry describes one T cell receptor (beta chain). Its antigen is as yet unknown. CDR1 is SEHNR, CDR2 FQNEAQ, per germline (reference sequence). The CDR3 has 13 amino acids. The V end was cut by 1 base, the J end by 2 bases, with 6 bases between. PCR primers comprised 60 Vbeta and 13 Jbeta primers. How the authors handled the data: Roughly 80 million unique TCR beta chains, some 11 million shared, were counted in a later analysis. The repertoire was sequenced with immunoSEQ multiplex PCR; TCRdb's copy has only in-frame clones and lacks some. That table is the source of V, J and clone size, and D and trimming were worked out from the DNA. The sample includes 150,000 to 200,000 clones, about 71% of them seen just once. The sample comes from a study of cytomegalovirus exposure and HLA in healthy donors. Study observations and caveats: In vitro experiments confirmed that three CMV-associated chains were specific for CMV antigens. There were several of the most significant clusters that appeared linked to common viral pathogens in a later analysis.

The chain couples TRBV7-9 to TRBJ2-7; D is undetermined. Sequenced input: PBMCs. This TCR derives from a woman in her twenties or thirties in good health and CMV-seronegative. The CDR3 spells CASSLETAYEQYF. The CDR3 DNA reads as TGTGCCAGCAGCTTAGAAACAGCCTACGAGCAGTACTTC. Supplemented by reference TRBV7-9 and TRBJ2-7, the full variable domain reads DTGVSQNPRHKITKRGQNVTFRCDPISEHNRLYWYRQTLGQGPEFLTYFQNEAQLEKSRLLSDRFSAERPKGSFSTLEIQRTEQGDSAMYLCASSLETAYEQYFGPGTRLTVT.